The 29 T cell receptor beta chains below all came from one sample that was sequenced in a study of blood T cells in healthy people across ages. The authors ran a second PCR of about 7 to 12 cycles using a sample-barcoded 5' primer and a J-beta primer mix. Each CDR3 protein gets one entry after TCRdb re-called the 5' RACE reads with MiXCR. Here the sample spans about 1.4 million distinct CDR3 sequences, 59% being singletons. Sequenced material: blood. The source is a man aged 18-30 years in good health.

The V and J genes are TRBV20-1 and TRBJ2-3, with 7 bases fitting TRBD2. The length of the CDR3 is 14 residues. Germline V gives CDR1 DFQATT, CDR2 SNEGSKA (reference sequence). The CDR3 protein is CSYFSAGSTDTQYF. The CDR3 DNA sequence: TGCAGCTACTTTTCAGCGGGAAGCACAGATACGCAGTATTTT.

The gene calls are TRBV20-1 and TRBJ2-1; D perhaps matches TRBD1 (6 bases). Germline CDR1 DFQATT, CDR2 SNEGSKA (reference sequence). The CDR3 extends over 14 amino acids. V shed 5 bases and J shed 3 bases, with 14 bases lying between them. CDR3 coding DNA: TGCAGTGCTTTTCCGGGACATGACTACAATGAGCAGTTCTTC. Protein sequence: CSAFPGHDYNEQFF.

The genes are TRBV6-6 and TRBJ1-1; 7 bases line up with TRBD1. Unmatched junction bases numbered 3, after V lost 0 bases and J lost 11 bases. The CDR3 extends over 12 amino acids. CDR1 and CDR2 from the germline V gene are MNHNY and SVGAGI (reference sequence). The CDR3 reads CASSYSQGRAFF. CDR3 nucleotides: TGTGCCAGCAGTTACTCACAGGGGCGGGCTTTCTTT.

A single count supports this clonotype. The chain combines TRBV7-2 with TRBJ2-4; D ambiguous. Trimming took off 3 bases at V and 5 bases at J, with 8 bases between the two ends. This CDR3 spans 13 amino acids. The germline gives CDR1 SGHTA, CDR2 FQGNSA. CDR3 DNA sequence: TGTGCCAGCAGCTTCGAGAGGCAAAACATTCAGTACTTC. Its translation: CASSFERQNIQYF.

This clonotype showed up just once. CDR3 sequence (DNA): TGCGCCAGCAGCCAAGGGCCCACTAGGACAGATACGCAGTATTTT. It specifies CASSQGPTRTDTQYF. The rearrangement links TRBV4-3 to TRBJ2-3, with D possibly being TRBD2 (5 bases). The CDR3 has 15 residues. V gave up 1 base and J gave up 3 bases, with 11 bases separating them. The germline V gene has CDR1 LGHNA and CDR2 YSLEER.

The genes are TRBV4-1 and TRBJ2-7; D is unclear. CDR1 MGHRA and CDR2 YSYEKL come from the germline V gene. This CDR3 is 14 amino acids long. V was cut by 1 base and J by 0 bases, with 7 bases left in between. CDR3 region: CASSQGGNSYEQYF. Here the CDR3 DNA reads TGCGCCAGCAGCCAAGGGGGTAACTCCTACGAGCAGTACTTC.

The gene calls are TRBV7-9 and TRBJ2-7; no definite D call. Trimming took off 3 bases at V and 1 base at J, with 7 bases between the two ends. Germline V CDR1 and CDR2: SEHNR, FQNEAQ (reference sequence). The CDR3 extends over 13 amino acids. CDR3 sequence: CASSFLRSYEQYF. For the CDR3, the DNA is TGTGCCAGCAGCTTTTTGCGGTCCTACGAGCAGTACTTC.

This chain connects TRBV20-1 to TRBJ2-7; TRBD1 might be the D (5 bases). The J call may not be correct, given that the DNA end is closer to TRBJ2-4. CDR3 length equals 13 residues. Germline V CDR1 and CDR2: DFQATT, SNEGSKA (reference sequence). The DNA for the CDR3 is TGCAGTGCTGAAAGGGGCGGTAGGAACATTCAGTACTTC. This encodes CSAERGGRNIQYF.

This clonotype has only one observation. The V call is TRBV5-6, the J call TRBJ2-7; tentatively, D is TRBD1 or TRBD2 (5 bases each). CDR1 is SGHDT, CDR2 YYEEEE, per germline. CDR3 length: 16 amino acids. Trimming shortened V by 4 bases and J by 7 bases, and 24 bases separated the two germline ends. CDR3 loop: CASSLEGWSGRNEQYF. The CDR3 DNA reads as TGTGCCAGCAGCCTTGAGGGGTGGTCAGGGCGCAATGAGCAGTACTTC.

This clonotype was observed a few times. The rearrangement joins TRBV5-5 to TRBJ1-1; D uncertain. V lost 4 bases to trimming and J lost 0 bases, with 16 bases between them. Looked up from germline, CDR1 is SGHKS and CDR2 is YYEKEE (reference sequence). This CDR3 spans 16 amino acids. The CDR3 coding sequence is TGTGCCAGCAGCCCAGTTGGGCAGACCCTGAACACTGAAGCTTTCTTT. Translated: CASSPVGQTLNTEAFF.

The chain couples TRBV6-5 to TRBJ2-1, with D perhaps TRBD1 (6 bases). The CDR3 has 15 amino acids. Germline CDR1 and CDR2: MNHEY and SVGAGI. V shed 6 bases and J shed 7 bases, with 19 bases lying between them. The CDR3 region is CASRRSGHTTNEQFF. The CDR3 DNA reads TGTGCCAGCAGGAGATCGGGACACACTACTAATGAGCAGTTCTTC.

This clonotype came up a few times. V gene TRBV29-1 combines with J gene TRBJ2-5, with D maybe TRBD2 (5 bases). The DNA matches TRBJ2-7 better at its end, which makes the J call doubtful. The germline V gene has CDR1 SQVTM and CDR2 ANQGSEA. The CDR3 length is 15 residues. CDR3 protein: CSAMSRAGLFYEQYF. In DNA, the CDR3 is TGCAGCGCAATGTCTAGGGCGGGCCTATTCTACGAGCAGTACTTC.

The CDR3 nucleotides are TGCGCCAGCAGCCAAGGTCCATCCCCATCCCATGGCTACACCTTC. Translating gives CASSQGPSPSHGYTF. J is TRBJ1-2 and V is TRBV4-1; D ambiguous. Germline CDR1 and CDR2: MGHRA and YSYEKL. There are 15 residues in the CDR3. Trimming cost V 1 base and J 6 bases, with 15 bases left between them.

V is TRBV5-1 and J is TRBJ1-4, with TRBD1 matching over 7 bases. The CDR3 contains 13 residues. The germline V gene encodes CDR1 SGHRS and CDR2 YFSETQ. The ends lost 8 bases at V and 5 bases at J; junction bases unmatched: 6. As DNA, the CDR3 is TGCGCCAGTTCCAGGGGGGAAAATGAAAAACTGTTTTTT. Translation: CASSRGENEKLFF. The full variable domain, completed using reference TRBV5-1 and TRBJ1-4, is KAGVTQTPRYLIKTRGQQVTLSCSPISGHRSVSWYQQTPGQGLQFLFEYFSETQRNKGNFPGRFSGRQFSNSRSEMNVSTLELGDSALYLCASSRGENEKLFFGSGTQLSVL.

The genes are TRBV29-1 and TRBJ2-3; TRBD2 might be the D (6 bases). The CDR3 covers 15 residues. The germline V and J ends were trimmed by 4 bases and 4 bases, with 18 bases remaining between them. In germline, CDR1 is SQVTM, CDR2 ANQGSEA. The CDR3 sequence: CSVASGGDHADTQYF. In DNA form, the CDR3 reads TGCAGCGTTGCCTCAGGAGGGGATCACGCAGATACGCAGTATTTT.

This clonotype came up a few times. The chain carries TRBV15 and TRBJ2-7; maybe TRBD2 (5 bases). CDR3 length: 16 residues. The V end was cut by 5 bases, the J end by 0 bases, with 17 bases between. CDR1 and CDR2 (germline): LNHNV, YYDKDF (reference sequence). As DNA, the CDR3 is TGTGCCACCAGCGTATCGGGATCTTTTAGCTCCTACGAGCAGTACTTC. This sequence encodes CATSVSGSFSSYEQYF. Looking up the rest from reference TRBV15 and TRBJ2-7 gives the full variable domain: DAMVIQNPRYQVTQFGKPVTLSCSQTLNHNVMYWYQQKSSQAPKLLFHYYDKDFNNEADTPDNFQSRRPNTSFCFLDIRSPGLGDTAMYLCATSVSGSFSSYEQYFGPGTRLTVT.

As DNA, the CDR3 is TGTGCCAGCAGCTTAAGAGCAGGGAACTACGAGCAGTACTTC. Its protein product is CASSLRAGNYEQYF. This rearrangement joins TRBV7-2 to TRBJ2-7; TRBD1 might be the D (5 bases). Per germline, CDR1 SGHTA and CDR2 FQGNSA. V lost 2 bases and J 3 bases, leaving 11 bases between the germline ends. The CDR3 covers 14 residues. Combining the CDR3 with reference TRBV7-2 and TRBJ2-7 gives the whole variable domain GAGVSQSPSNKVTEKGKDVELRCDPISGHTALYWYRQSLGQGLEFLIYFQGNSAPDKSGLPSDRFSAERTGGSVSTLTIQRTQQEDSAVYLCASSLRAGNYEQYFGPGTRLTVT.

The CDR3 here is CASSNPGQRLAKNIQYF. The CDR3, as DNA: TGTGCCAGCAGTAACCCGGGACAGAGACTAGCCAAAAACATTCAGTACTTC. The V call is TRBV6-5, the J call TRBJ2-4; 7 bases are a match to TRBD1. Germline V gives CDR1 MNHEY, CDR2 SVGAGI. V dropped 5 bases and J dropped 0; count of bases not matched to a gene: 10. The CDR3 covers 17 residues.

The chain recombines TRBV12-3 or TRBV12-4 with TRBJ2-2; tentatively, D is TRBD1 (5 bases). The CDR3 sequence is 13 residues long. Trimming took off 3 bases at V and 9 bases at J, with 11 bases between the two ends. The CDR3 region is CASSFFQGRELFF. CDR3 nucleotide sequence: TGTGCCAGCAGTTTTTTCCAGGGTAGGGAGCTGTTTTTT.

This clonotype was found once. The rearrangement uses TRBV4-1 and TRBJ1-5; D remains ambiguous. The V end lost 0 bases, the J end lost 0 bases, and 6 bases lay between the germline ends. This CDR3 region has 15 residues. Germline CDR1 reads MGHRA; CDR2 reads YSYEKL. This CDR3 reads CASSQESASNQPQHF. DNA of the CDR3: TGCGCCAGCAGCCAAGAGTCGGCTAGCAATCAGCCCCAGCATTTT.

This chain uses TRBV6-5 with TRBJ2-3; D might be TRBD2 (6 bases). This CDR3 region has 16 residues. The V end was cut by 6 bases, the J end by 4 bases, with 20 bases between. The V gene's germline CDR1 is MNHEY and CDR2 SVGAGI. This CDR3 reads CASRPGRKTGADTQYF. CDR3 DNA: TGTGCCAGCAGGCCCGGGAGAAAAACGGGCGCAGATACGCAGTATTTT.

About this clonotype itself: This may be a read error: a much more frequent sequence differs by one nucleotide. This rearrangement joins TRBV6-5 to TRBJ2-3; D is possibly TRBD2 (6 bases). The length of the CDR3 is 14 residues. In germline, CDR1 is MNHEY, CDR2 SVGAGI. Here the CDR3 reads CAISSSGSTDTQYF. CDR3 nucleotides: TGTGCCATCAGTTCAAGCGGGAGCACAGATACGCAGTATTTT.

This chain joins TRBV2 and TRBJ1-6, with D possibly matching TRBD1 (6 bases). CDR3 length: 13 residues. The ends were cut back, 9 bases at V and 7 bases at J, with 13 bases in the middle. CDR1 and CDR2 from the germline V gene are SNHLY and FYNNEI. The CDR3 sequence is CARRGSANSPLHF. DNA of the CDR3: TGTGCCAGAAGGGGGTCAGCGAATTCACCCCTCCACTTT.

The rearrangement uses TRBV6-5 and TRBJ2-1; D perhaps matches TRBD2 (6 bases). CDR3 length equals 15 residues. The germline V and J ends were trimmed by 2 bases and 3 bases, with 11 bases remaining between them. Germline V gives CDR1 MNHEY, CDR2 SVGAGI. This CDR3 is CASSYRDSRYNEQFF. CDR3 DNA sequence: TGTGCCAGCAGTTACCGGGACTCGCGCTACAATGAGCAGTTCTTC.

This sequence joins TRBV5-1 and TRBJ2-3; D may match TRBD1 or TRBD2 (5 bases each). The CDR3 is 15 amino acids. V was trimmed by 0 bases and J by 6 bases, leaving 14 bases between them. Germline V gene sequence: CDR1 SGHRS, CDR2 YFSETQ. CDR3 DNA: TGCGCCAGCAGCTTGGAGGGGAGACTGGTGGATACGCAGTATTTT. Amino acid sequence: CASSLEGRLVDTQYF.

J is TRBJ2-2 and V is TRBV27; no reliable D call. V lost 6 bases to trimming and J lost 7 bases, with 15 bases between them. Germline V gene data show CDR1 as MNHEY and CDR2 as SMNVEV (reference sequence). The CDR3 extends over 14 amino acids. The CDR3 nucleotides are TGTGCCAGCAGCCTTGGGCTGTCTAGCGGGGAGCTGTTTTTT. Translating it yields CASSLGLSSGELFF.

This clonotype was recorded a few times. The chain joins TRBV21-1 to TRBJ2-7. TRBV21-1 is classified as a pseudogene. This CDR3 comprises 15 residues. The CDR3 sequence is CASSKGYKKVYEQYF. The CDR3 DNA reads TGTGCCAGCAGCAAGGGATACAAAAAGGTCTACGAGCAGTACTTC.

The gene calls are TRBV29-1 and TRBJ2-5, with 7 bases matching TRBD2. CDR1 is SQVTM, CDR2 ANQGSEA, per germline. J lost 5 bases, V lost 5 bases, and 8 bases had no gene match. The CDR3 contains 13 residues. The CDR3 loop reads CSVTRVGGETQYF. The CDR3 DNA is TGCAGCGTTACGCGGGTGGGGGGGGAGACCCAGTACTTC.

The chain links TRBV29-1 to TRBJ2-5, with 7 bases that match TRBD1. Per germline, CDR1 SQVTM and CDR2 ANQGSEA. The CDR3 is 13 amino acids. V was pared by 1 base and J by 11 bases, with 10 bases of the junction left unmatched. The CDR3 protein is CSVEGTGNYGQYF. CDR3 sequence (DNA): TGCAGCGTTGAAGGGACAGGAAACTACGGGCAGTACTTC.